These 24 T cell receptor beta chains originate from one sample sequenced in a study of shared clonotypes between healthy human individuals. TCRdb's table, derived via immunoSEQ multiplex PCR, lists solely in-frame clones and lacks some. The table records 490,000 or so clones, roughly four fifths of them present only once. Sequencing was carried out using PBMCs. The receptors come from a woman aged 40 to 50 in good health. Some clones in this sample may be carry-over from other donors' samples.

This chain joins TRBV10-3 and TRBJ1-2, with 8 bases aligning to TRBD1. J gave up 4 bases and V 2 bases, and 6 bases lay outside the gene matches. The CDR3 spans 15 residues. The germline CDR1 and CDR2 sequences are ENHRY and SYGVKD. The CDR3 here is CAISERTGLGYGYTF. The CDR3, as DNA: TGTGCCATCAGTGAGAGGACAGGGCTGGGCTATGGCTACACCTTC.

As regards this clone: At one end, the junction sequence differs from germline, possibly due to a read error. The V gene is TRBV7-7, the J gene TRBJ2-3; D gene unclear. The CDR3 spans 14 residues. Germline V lookup: CDR1 SSHAT, CDR2 FNYEAQ (reference sequence). Written as DNA, the CDR3 is TGTGCTAGCAGCTTAGGCCTAGAGGCAGATACGCAGTATTTT. Amino acids: CASSLGLEADTQYF.

The chain carries TRBV27 and TRBJ2-6; no clear D gene. The CDR3 spans 15 residues. The germline V and J ends were trimmed by 5 bases and 4 bases, with 12 bases remaining between them. CDR1 and CDR2 from the germline V gene are MNHEY and SMNVEV (reference sequence). The CDR3 reads CASSIISGGANVLTF. The CDR3 nucleotides read TGTGCCAGCAGTATCATCTCCGGGGGGGCCAACGTCCTGACTTTC.

This chain uses TRBV30 with TRBJ2-3, with D perhaps TRBD1 or TRBD2 (5 bases each). Germline loops: CDR1 GTSNPN, CDR2 SVGIG (reference sequence). CDR3 length: 13 residues. V lost 0 bases to trimming and J lost 4 bases, with 8 bases between them. The DNA of the CDR3 is TGTGCCTGGAGTGTGAGGGGAGCAGATACGCAGTATTTT. It yields the protein CAWSVRGADTQYF.

This clone came up a few times. A read error may produce the germline difference seen at one junction end. The rearrangement joins TRBV7-7 to TRBJ2-5; 7 bases match TRBD2. Germline loops: CDR1 SSHAT, CDR2 FNYEAQ (reference sequence). CDR3 length: 15 amino acids. The CDR3 region is CASSLGGRGRETQYF. In DNA form, the CDR3 reads TGTGCTAGCAGCTTGGGCGGGAGAGGTAGGGAGACCCAGTACTTC.

Comments on this clone: A read error may explain this, as a much larger clone is one base away. The same CDR3 can be traced to other DNA sequences in this sample. This chain links TRBV5-4 with TRBJ2-3, with 13 bases that match TRBD2. Germline trimming cut 4 bases from V and 3 bases from J; bases unmatched to any gene: 2. The CDR3 totals 15 residues. Germline V CDR1 and CDR2: SGHNT, YYREEE (reference sequence). The CDR3 DNA sequence: TGTGCCAGCAGCCGGACTAGCGGGAGTACAGATACGCAGTATTTT. Amino acids: CASSRTSGSTDTQYF. The full variable domain, rest sourced from reference TRBV5-4 and TRBJ2-3, is ETGVTQSPTHLIKTRGQQVTLRCSSQSGHNTVSWYQQALGQGPQFIFQYYREEENGRGNFPPRFSGLQFPNYSSELNVNALELDDSALYLCASSRTSGSTDTQYFGPGTRLTVL.

The chain joins TRBV14 to TRBJ1-3; tentative D call: TRBD1 (5 bases). The CDR3 extends over 16 amino acids. Trimming removed 0 bases from V and 8 bases from J, with 17 bases in between. Germline values: CDR1 SGHDN, CDR2 FVKESK. This chain's CDR3 is CASSQEMGPLLDTIYF. The CDR3 bases are TGTGCCAGCAGCCAAGAAATGGGACCTCTTTTGGACACCATATATTTT.

A few counts support this clone. The chain combines TRBV5-1 with TRBJ2-6; D possibly corresponds to TRBD1 (6 bases). This CDR3 has 18 amino acids. The V end was cut by 3 bases, the J end by 0 bases, with 16 bases between. Germline V gene data show CDR1 as SGHRS and CDR2 as YFSETQ. The CDR3 loop reads CASSSNPGQISGANVLTF. Here the CDR3 DNA reads TGCGCCAGCAGCTCCAACCCGGGACAAATCTCTGGGGCCAACGTCCTGACTTTC.

The J gene is TRBJ1-3, the V gene TRBV7-6, with 7 bases aligning to TRBD1. The CDR3 length is 14 residues. After removal of 6 bases from V and 6 bases from J, the junction contained 8 bases not matched to a gene. Germline V gene lookup returns CDR1 SGHVS and CDR2 FNYEAQ. The CDR3 nucleotides are TGTGCCAGCAGTAAAACCGGGACAGAAAACACCATATATTTT. It encodes CASSKTGTENTIYF. Full variable domain (missing parts from reference TRBV7-6 and TRBJ1-3): GAGVSQSPRYKVTKRGQDVALRCDPISGHVSLYWYRQALGQGPEFLTYFNYEAQQDKSGLPNDRFSAERPEGSISTLTIQRTEQRDSAMYRCASSKTGTENTIYFGEGSWLTVV.

This clone has just one count. The rearrangement joins TRBV16 to TRBJ1-2; D may be TRBD1 (6 bases). Trimming pared 2 bases from V and 0 bases from J, leaving 13 bases between. The CDR3 has 16 residues. CDR1 is KGHSY and CDR2 is FQNENV in the germline V gene. The CDR3 DNA follows: TGTGCCAGCAGCCAACCCAGACAGGATCCTAACTATGGCTACACCTTC. This codes for CASSQPRQDPNYGYTF. Full variable domain (remainder filled in from reference TRBV16 and TRBJ1-2): GEEVAQTPKHLVRGEGQKAKLYCAPIKGHSYVFWYQQVLKNEFKFLISFQNENVFDETGMPKERFSAKCLPNSPCSLEIQATKLEDSAVYFCASSQPRQDPNYGYTFGSGTRLTVV.

As to this clone: This clone may be a read error of a much larger clone one base away. The V call is TRBV28, the J call TRBJ2-7; 11 positions agree with TRBD2. After removal of 6 bases from V and 4 bases from J, the junction contained 5 bases not matched to a gene. The CDR3 totals 14 residues. The germline gives CDR1 MDHEN, CDR2 SYDVKM. CDR3 amino acids: CASSQTSGSYEQYF. The CDR3 nucleotides are TGTGCCAGCAGCCAAACTAGCGGGAGTTACGAGCAGTACTTC.

The gene calls are TRBV7-8 and TRBJ2-3; D ambiguous. V was shortened by 6 bases and J by 1 base, with 17 bases between the two germline ends. CDR1 and CDR2 (germline): SGHVS, FQNEAQ. This CDR3 has 16 amino acids. The CDR3 loop reads CASSRHPGSGTDTQYF. In nucleotides, the CDR3 is TGTGCCAGCAGTCGACATCCAGGAAGTGGCACAGATACGCAGTATTTT.

This chain links TRBV7-2 with TRBJ2-1; D is uncertain. The CDR3 length is 14 residues. Per germline, CDR1 SGHTA and CDR2 FQGNSA. V lost 6 bases and J 8 bases, leaving 17 bases between the germline ends. The CDR3 DNA follows: TGTGCCAGCAGTGAAGACTTGATCCGCGATGAGCAGTTCTTC. It yields the protein CASSEDLIRDEQFF.

The gene calls are TRBV7-2 and TRBJ2-7, with a weak D call TRBD1 (6 bases). The CDR3 consists of 15 residues. V lost 2 bases, J lost 4 bases, and 15 bases lay in between. Germline V CDR1 and CDR2: SGHTA, FQGNSA. Here the CDR3 DNA reads TGTGCCAGCAGCTTACTCGGGACACTACCTTACGAGCAGTACTTC. Its translation is CASSLLGTLPYEQYF.

Comment on this clone: One junction end does not reproduce the germline sequence, and a read error may be involved. The gene calls are TRBV7-9 and TRBJ2-7; 9 bases map to TRBD2. The CDR3 is made up of 15 amino acids. Germline V gives CDR1 SEHNR, CDR2 FQNEAQ (reference sequence). CDR3 sequence: CASSPFAGGPDEQYF. Here the CDR3 DNA reads TGCGCCAGCAGCCCCTTTGCGGGAGGGCCCGACGAGCAGTACTTC.

Only a few counts were recorded for this clone. The V gene is TRBV19, the J gene TRBJ1-3; D gene uncertain. V dropped 6 bases and J dropped 4 bases, with 10 bases sitting between them. CDR1 and CDR2 from the germline V gene are LNHDA and SQIVND (reference sequence). This CDR3 spans 13 amino acids. The CDR3: CASRTSSGNTIYF. The CDR3 bases are TGTGCCAGTAGAACCTCTTCCGGAAACACCATATATTTT.

J is TRBJ2-1 and V is TRBV5-1; D remains ambiguous. V shed 1 base and J shed 7 bases, with 9 bases lying between them. Looked up from germline, CDR1 is SGHRS and CDR2 is YFSETQ. The CDR3 length is 13 residues. In DNA form, the CDR3 reads TGCGCCAGCAGCTTGTTTCGGAATAATGAGCAGTTCTTC. This translates into CASSLFRNNEQFF.

The chain combines TRBV5-1 with TRBJ2-1, with a weak D call TRBD2 (5 bases). The ends were cut back, 0 bases at V and 10 bases at J, with 17 bases in the middle. CDR3 length: 15 amino acids. Per the germline V gene, CDR1 is SGHRS and CDR2 is YFSETQ. As DNA, the CDR3 is TGCGCCAGCAGCTTGGTTGCCGGGGAAGGAAGAGAGCAGTTCTTC. It yields the protein CASSLVAGEGREQFF.

CDR3 coding DNA: TGTGCCAGCAGCTCCACTAGCGGGTCGGGCAATGAGCAGTTCTTC. Amino acids: CASSSTSGSGNEQFF. This chain uses TRBV7-9 with TRBJ2-1, with TRBD2 identical over 9 bases. Unmatched junction bases numbered 7, after V lost 4 bases and J lost 6 bases. Germline loops: CDR1 SEHNR, CDR2 FQNEAQ (reference sequence). This CDR3 spans 15 amino acids.

This clone is a singleton in its sample. The chain uses TRBV2 and TRBJ1-1; D uncertain. Looked up from germline, CDR1 is SNHLY and CDR2 is FYNNEI. There are 15 residues in the CDR3. Trimming took 4 bases from V and 0 from J, leaving 12 bases between them. The CDR3 loop reads CASSVIRLMNTEAFF. CDR3 bases: TGTGCCAGCAGTGTAATTCGATTAATGAACACTGAAGCTTTCTTT.

The chain combines TRBV5-5 with TRBJ2-5; 7 bases align to TRBD2. This CDR3 comprises 18 residues. Germline assignment: CDR1 SGHKS and CDR2 YYEKEE (reference sequence). Trimming cost V 0 bases and J 2 bases; bases outside gene matches: 13. The CDR3 here is CASSLDLRRAAGQETQYF. The CDR3 nucleotides read TGTGCCAGCAGCTTGGACCTAAGGAGGGCAGCGGGGCAAGAGACCCAGTACTTC.

This clone has more than one count but fewer than ten. The rearrangement joins TRBV10-3 to TRBJ2-7; TRBD1 agrees at 8 bases. CDR1 is ENHRY and CDR2 is SYGVKD in the germline V gene. The CDR3 loop spans 13 amino acids. V trimming: 10 bases; J trimming: 2 bases; junction bases outside the gene matches: 7. This CDR3 is CASRDRLTYEQYF. In DNA, the CDR3 is TGTGCCAGCCGGGACAGGCTAACCTACGAGCAGTACTTC.

This clone was seen a handful of times. Different DNA sequences within this sample yield the same CDR3. The rearrangement uses TRBV27 and TRBJ2-1; D might be TRBD2 (6 bases). CDR3 length: 16 amino acids. Germline V gene data show CDR1 as MNHEY and CDR2 as SMNVEV (reference sequence). The V gene lost 0 bases and the J gene lost 0 bases, with 9 bases spanning the gap. Here the CDR3 reads CASSLSLASSYNEQFF. The CDR3 nucleotides read TGTGCCAGCAGTTTATCCCTAGCGAGCTCCTACAATGAGCAGTTCTTC.

This chain joins TRBV18 and TRBJ2-1, with TRBD2 identical over 15 bases. Trimming took 3 bases from V and 10 from J; bases not matched to a gene: 13. This CDR3 has 18 amino acids. The germline CDR1 and CDR2 sequences are KGHSH and LQKENI. CDR3 DNA sequence: TGTGCCAGCTCACCGGGGGTTGTAAGGACTAGCGGGAGGGCCGAGCAGTTCTTC. Residues: CASSPGVVRTSGRAEQFF.